The rows below give T cell receptor beta chains drawn from one sample of a study of T cell repertoires in cytomegalovirus infection. TCRdb redid the calling of the reads with MiXCR, one entry per CDR3 protein. The sample holds over 200,000 distinct CDR3 sequences, roughly an eighth seen once. The sequencing input was PBMCs. Receptors originate from a human donor in good health (CMV status not recorded). Some clones in this sample may be carry-over from other donors' samples. The CDR3 runs from the conserved cysteine through the conserved F or W. A D gene is named only where the DNA matches it firmly. Size is omitted from some rows. Given values are once, few, many or a class for expanded clones.

>TRBV7-3|TRBJ2-2|many|-
TGTGCCAGCAGGCCCACTACGAACACCGGGGAGCTGTTTTTT
CASRPTTNTGELFF
>TRBV6-5|TRBJ2-7|many|-
TGTGCCAGCAGTTTCGCTCGGGGCGAGCAGTACTTC
CASSFARGEQYF
>TRBV20-1|TRBJ2-3|many|-
TGCAGTGCTCAACGGGACCCGCTGGCCACAGATACGCAGTATTTT
CSAQRDPLATDTQYF
>TRBV20-1|TRBJ2-7|once|TRBD2
TGCAGTGCTAGACCCCTGACTAGCGTATCCTACGAGCAGTACTTC
CSARPLTSVSYEQYF
>TRBV7-6|TRBJ2-1|many|TRBD2
TGTGCCAGCAGCCCACGGCCCCTAGCGGGGTACAATGAGCAGTTCTTC
CASSPRPLAGYNEQFF
>TRBV19|TRBJ2-1|-|-
TGTGCCAGTAGTATGCCCCGGCTAGCTAGCTACAATGAGCAGTTCTTC
CASSMPRLASYNEQFF
>TRBV28|TRBJ2-7|few|TRBD1
TGTGCCAGCAGCCCGCTGGGACAGGGGACCTACGAGCAGTACTTC
CASSPLGQGTYEQYF
>TRBV2|TRBJ2-1|-|-
TGTGCCAGCAGTGATGACGGGGGGCGGATGAATGAGCAGTTCTTC
CASSDDGGRMNEQFF
>TRBV3-1|TRBJ2-1|once|TRBD1
TGTGCCAGCAGCCAAACCCAGACAGGGCTCTACAATGAGCAGTTCTTC
CASSQTQTGLYNEQFF
>TRBV19|TRBJ2-7|few|-
TGTGCCAGTCACCCGACGGGGATCCCTTCCTACGAGCAGTACTTC
CASHPTGIPSYEQYF
>TRBV7-9|TRBJ2-2|-|TRBD1
TGTGCCAGCAGCAAAGGGACAGTCACGAACACCGGGGAGCTGTTTTTT
CASSKGTVTNTGELFF
>TRBV2|TRBJ1-5|-|-
TGTGCCAGCAGCCGGGGGACTAGCAATCAGCCCCAGCATTTT
CASSRGTSNQPQHF
>TRBV7-2|TRBJ1-2|many|-
TGTGCCAGCAGCGTCCAGGGTCCTCTCACCTTC
CASSVQGPLTF
>TRBV18|TRBJ1-1|-|-
TGTGCCAGCTCACCCCGAACCCCGACAGGGAACACTGAAGCTTTCTTT
CASSPRTPTGNTEAFF
>TRBV28|TRBJ2-7|few|TRBD2
TGTGCCAGCAGTCCCAGCGGGGGGACGTCCTACGAGCAGTACTTC
CASSPSGGTSYEQYF